The next 12 T cell receptor beta chains were all read from a single sample in a study of blood T cell repertoires in COVID-19. Repertoires were generated with immunoSEQ multiplex PCR, while TCRdb's copy carries only in-frame clones and drops some. The repertoire holds under 350,000 clones, over 75% seen once, with about 7% in the top ten. The specimen sequenced was peripheral blood. The receptors derive from a human donor in a cohort sampled during active COVID-19.

In this sample, this clone turned up a few times. In DNA form, the CDR3 reads TGTGCCAGCAGAGCTAGCGGTTTTAACGATGAGCAGTTCTTC. Its translation is CASRASGFNDEQFF. The chain recombines TRBV5-4 with TRBJ2-1; 7 nucleotides align to TRBD2. V dropped 5 bases and J dropped 8; count of bases not matched to a gene: 10. The CDR3 sequence is 14 residues long. The germline V gene encodes CDR1 SGHNT and CDR2 YYREEE (reference sequence).

The V gene is TRBV9, the J gene TRBJ2-2; 8 nucleotides agree with TRBD2. V gave up 0 bases and J gave up 6 bases; unmatched junction bases: 7. CDR3 length: 16 residues. The germline V gene has CDR1 SGDLS and CDR2 YYNGEE. The CDR3 reads CASSVAGTSYAGELFF. The CDR3 bases are TGTGCCAGCAGCGTAGCAGGGACTAGTTACGCCGGGGAGCTGTTTTTT.

V gene TRBV5-8 combines with J gene TRBJ2-7, with TRBD1 identical over 11 bases. The CDR3 has 16 residues. Losses at the gene ends were 0 bases for V and 4 bases for J; bases not matched to a gene: 6. Germline lookup yields CDR1 SGHTS and CDR2 YDEGEE. CDR3 sequence: CASSLGIRDRGYEQYF. CDR3 DNA: TGTGCCAGCAGCTTGGGAATCCGGGACAGGGGGTACGAGCAGTACTTC.

The J gene is TRBJ1-6, the V gene TRBV3-1 (or the pseudogene TRBV3-2); D gene unclear. The CDR3 sequence is 12 residues long. Trimming pared 1 base from V and 15 bases from J, leaving 10 bases between. Germline values: CDR1 LGHDT, CDR2 YNNKEL (reference sequence). DNA for the CDR3: TGTGCCAGCAGCCAAGTTCCGAGGAACCTCCACTTT. As protein: CASSQVPRNLHF.

This chain joins TRBV5-5 and TRBJ2-5; 7 nucleotides line up with TRBD2. CDR1 is SGHKS and CDR2 is YYEKEE in the germline V gene (reference sequence). The CDR3 has 13 residues. Trimming at V came to 4 bases and at J to 7 bases, leaving 7 bases not matched to a gene. DNA of the CDR3: TGTGCCAGCAGCATAAGCGGGGATCTGACCCAGTACTTC. Translated, it gives CASSISGDLTQYF. The full variable domain, completed using reference TRBV5-5 and TRBJ2-5, is DAGVTQSPTHLIKTRGQQVTLRCSPISGHKSVSWYQQVLGQGPQFIFQYYEKEERGRGNFPDRFSARQFPNYSSELNVNALLLGDSALYLCASSISGDLTQYFGPGTRLLVL.

The chain has TRBV7-8 and TRBJ1-5, with 7 positions matching TRBD1. In germline, CDR1 is SGHVS, CDR2 FQNEAQ. CDR3 length: 15 residues. V shed 1 base and J 8 bases; nucleotides not matched to a gene: 8. The CDR3 loop reads CASSLETQGLEPQHF. CDR3 coding DNA: TGTGCCAGCAGCTTAGAAACACAGGGGTTAGAGCCCCAGCATTTT.

The sample holds one count of this clone. The V call is TRBV5-1, the J call TRBJ2-4; perhaps TRBD1 as D (5 bases). With 0 bases removed from V and 1 base from J, the gap between germline ends came to 8 bases. Per the germline V gene, CDR1 is SGHRS and CDR2 is YFSETQ. This CDR3 comprises 15 residues. CDR3 nucleotides: TGCGCCAGCAGCTTGGGTGGGGCTGCCAAAAACATTCAGTACTTC. Protein: CASSLGGAAKNIQYF.

This rearrangement joins TRBV27 to TRBJ1-6; D unresolved. V was pared by 7 bases and J by 6 bases, with 10 bases between. From germline, CDR1 is MNHEY and CDR2 SMNVEV (reference sequence). The CDR3 has 13 residues. This chain's CDR3 is CASMWAANSPLHF. CDR3 DNA sequence: TGTGCCAGCATGTGGGCAGCTAATTCACCCCTCCACTTT.

The chain uses TRBV5-1 and TRBJ2-4; no reliable D call. CDR1 is SGHRS and CDR2 is YFSETQ in the germline V gene. Trimming cost V 5 bases and J 1 base, with 7 bases left between them. This CDR3 has 13 amino acids. The CDR3 loop is CASSVEAKNIQYF. In DNA, the CDR3 is TGCGCCAGCAGTGTGGAGGCCAAAAACATTCAGTACTTC.

The chain recombines TRBV19 with TRBJ1-2; D is possibly TRBD1 (5 bases). The CDR3 consists of 16 residues. The V end lost 5 bases, the J end lost 0 bases, and 16 bases lay between the germline ends. The V gene's germline CDR1 is LNHDA and CDR2 SQIVND (reference sequence). CDR3 bases: TGTGCCAGTAGTCTCGGGCAGGGAATAGCTAACTATGGCTACACCTTC. This translates into CASSLGQGIANYGYTF.

The rearrangement joins TRBV7-6 to TRBJ2-7; 9 bases are shared with TRBD1. This CDR3 is 14 amino acids long. Germline CDR1 SGHVS, CDR2 FNYEAQ. J lost 4 bases, V lost 5 bases, and 6 bases had no gene match. The CDR3 reads CASSRGTGFYEQYF. As DNA, the CDR3 is TGTGCCAGCAGCCGCGGGACAGGGTTTTACGAGCAGTACTTC.

The chain couples TRBV18 to TRBJ1-1, with a tentative D call TRBD1 (5 bases). The CDR3 is 13 residues long. CDR1 and CDR2 (germline): KGHSH, LQKENI. The V and J ends lost 5 bases and 2 bases respectively, with 9 bases between them. CDR3 protein: CASSMGPNTEAFF. The DNA for the CDR3 is TGTGCCAGCTCAATGGGGCCCAACACTGAAGCTTTCTTT.